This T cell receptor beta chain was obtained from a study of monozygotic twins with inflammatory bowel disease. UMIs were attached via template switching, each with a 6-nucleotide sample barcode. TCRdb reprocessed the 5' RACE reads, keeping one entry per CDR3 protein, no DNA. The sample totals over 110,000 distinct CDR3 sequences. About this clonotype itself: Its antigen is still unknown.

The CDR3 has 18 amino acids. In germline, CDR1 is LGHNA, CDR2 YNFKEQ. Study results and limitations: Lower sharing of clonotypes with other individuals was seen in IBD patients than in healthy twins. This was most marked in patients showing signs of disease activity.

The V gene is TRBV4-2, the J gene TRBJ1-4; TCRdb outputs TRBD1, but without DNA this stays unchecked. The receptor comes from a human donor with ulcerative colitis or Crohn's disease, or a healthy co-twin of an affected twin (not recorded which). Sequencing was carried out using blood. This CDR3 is CASSQGQGGIPTNEKLFF.